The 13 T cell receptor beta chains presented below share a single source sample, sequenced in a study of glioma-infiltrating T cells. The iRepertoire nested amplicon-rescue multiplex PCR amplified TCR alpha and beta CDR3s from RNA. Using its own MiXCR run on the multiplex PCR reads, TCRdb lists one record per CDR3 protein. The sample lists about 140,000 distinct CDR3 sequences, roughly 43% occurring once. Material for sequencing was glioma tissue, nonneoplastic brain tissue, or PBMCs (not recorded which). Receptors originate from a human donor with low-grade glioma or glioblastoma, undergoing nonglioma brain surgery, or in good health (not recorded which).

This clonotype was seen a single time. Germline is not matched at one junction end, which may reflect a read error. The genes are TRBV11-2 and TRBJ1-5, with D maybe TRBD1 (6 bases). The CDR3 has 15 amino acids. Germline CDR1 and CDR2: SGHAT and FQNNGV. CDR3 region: CASSQSSGGHQPKHF. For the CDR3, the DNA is TGTGCCAGCAGCCAGTCCTCCGGGGGACATCAGCCCAAGCATTTT.

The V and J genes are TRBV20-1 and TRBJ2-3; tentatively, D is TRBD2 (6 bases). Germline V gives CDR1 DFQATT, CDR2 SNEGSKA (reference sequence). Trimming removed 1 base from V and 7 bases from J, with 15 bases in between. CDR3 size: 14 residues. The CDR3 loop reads CSARGVRESNTQYF. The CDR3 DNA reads TGCAGTGCTAGAGGGGTTCGGGAGTCCAATACGCAGTATTTT.

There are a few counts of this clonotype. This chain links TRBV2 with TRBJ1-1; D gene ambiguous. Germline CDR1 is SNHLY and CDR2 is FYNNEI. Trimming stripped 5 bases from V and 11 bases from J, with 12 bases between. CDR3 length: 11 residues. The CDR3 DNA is TGTGCCAGCAGTCCAGACCAGGCGGCTTTCTTT. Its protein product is CASSPDQAAFF.

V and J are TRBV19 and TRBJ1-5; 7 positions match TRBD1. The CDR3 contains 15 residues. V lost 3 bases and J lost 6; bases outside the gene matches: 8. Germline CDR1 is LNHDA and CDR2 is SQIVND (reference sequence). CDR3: CASSILGRGSQPQHF. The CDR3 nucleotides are TGTGCCAGTAGTATCCTCGGCAGGGGGAGTCAGCCCCAGCATTTT.

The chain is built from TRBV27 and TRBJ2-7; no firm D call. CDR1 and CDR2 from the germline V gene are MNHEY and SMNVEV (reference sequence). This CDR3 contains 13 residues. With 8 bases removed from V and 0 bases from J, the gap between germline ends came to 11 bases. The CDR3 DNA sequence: TGTGCCAGCGGTCCCCGGAGCTCCTACGAGCAGTACTTC. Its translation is CASGPRSSYEQYF.

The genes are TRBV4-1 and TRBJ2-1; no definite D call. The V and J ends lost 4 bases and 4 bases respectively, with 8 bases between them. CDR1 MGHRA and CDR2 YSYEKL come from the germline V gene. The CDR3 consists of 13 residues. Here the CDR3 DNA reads TGCGCCAGCAGCCCAAGCAGGTACAATGAGCAGTTCTTC. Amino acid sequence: CASSPSRYNEQFF.

CDR3 sequence: CASSGTLYEQYF. The CDR3 nucleotides read TGTGCCAGCAGCGGTACTCTTTACGAGCAGTACTTC. J is TRBJ2-7 and V is TRBV7-9; D is ambiguous. The CDR3 spans 12 residues. V gave up 5 bases and J gave up 4 bases, with 9 bases separating them. Germline assignment: CDR1 SEHNR and CDR2 FQNEAQ (reference sequence).

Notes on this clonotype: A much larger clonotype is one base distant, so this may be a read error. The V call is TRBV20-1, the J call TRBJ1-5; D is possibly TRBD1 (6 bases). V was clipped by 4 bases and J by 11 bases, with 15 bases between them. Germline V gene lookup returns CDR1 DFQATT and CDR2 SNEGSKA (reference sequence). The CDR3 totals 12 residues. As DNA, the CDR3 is TGCAGTGCTACACAGGGAACCCAGACCCAGCATTTT. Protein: CSATQGTQTQHF.

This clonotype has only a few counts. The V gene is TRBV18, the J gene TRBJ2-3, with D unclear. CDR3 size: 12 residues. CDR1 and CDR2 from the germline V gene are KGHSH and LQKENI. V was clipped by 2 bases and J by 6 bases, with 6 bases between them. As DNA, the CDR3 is TGTGCCAGCTCACCAGGGAAGGATACGCAGTATTTT. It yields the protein CASSPGKDTQYF.

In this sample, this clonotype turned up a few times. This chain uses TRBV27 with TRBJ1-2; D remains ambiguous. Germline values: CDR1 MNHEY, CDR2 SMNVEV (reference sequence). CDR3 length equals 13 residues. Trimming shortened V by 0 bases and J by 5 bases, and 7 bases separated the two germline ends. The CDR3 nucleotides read TGTGCCAGCAGTTTATCCTACGATTATGGCTACACCTTC. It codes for CASSLSYDYGYTF.

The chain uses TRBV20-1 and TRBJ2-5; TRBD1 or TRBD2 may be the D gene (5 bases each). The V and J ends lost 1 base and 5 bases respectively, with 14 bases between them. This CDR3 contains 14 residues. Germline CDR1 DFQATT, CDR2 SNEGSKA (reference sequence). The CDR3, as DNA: TGCAGTGCTAGAGTGGTGGGACCAATGGAGACCCAGTACTTC. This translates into CSARVVGPMETQYF.

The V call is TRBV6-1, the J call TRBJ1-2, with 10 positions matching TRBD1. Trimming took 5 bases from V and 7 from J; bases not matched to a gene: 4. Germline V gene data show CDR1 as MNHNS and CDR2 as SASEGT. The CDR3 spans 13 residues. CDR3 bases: TGTGCCAGCAGTACGGGACAGGGGCTTGGCTACACCTTC. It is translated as CASSTGQGLGYTF.

CDR3: CAISAGTGVSDTQYF. In DNA, the CDR3 is TGTGCCATCAGCGCAGGGACAGGGGTATCCGATACGCAGTATTTT. This sequence joins TRBV10-3 and TRBJ2-3, with TRBD1 matching 10 bases. This CDR3 contains 15 residues. The ends lost 6 bases at V and 6 bases at J; junction bases unmatched: 9. CDR1 and CDR2 (germline): ENHRY, SYGVKD.